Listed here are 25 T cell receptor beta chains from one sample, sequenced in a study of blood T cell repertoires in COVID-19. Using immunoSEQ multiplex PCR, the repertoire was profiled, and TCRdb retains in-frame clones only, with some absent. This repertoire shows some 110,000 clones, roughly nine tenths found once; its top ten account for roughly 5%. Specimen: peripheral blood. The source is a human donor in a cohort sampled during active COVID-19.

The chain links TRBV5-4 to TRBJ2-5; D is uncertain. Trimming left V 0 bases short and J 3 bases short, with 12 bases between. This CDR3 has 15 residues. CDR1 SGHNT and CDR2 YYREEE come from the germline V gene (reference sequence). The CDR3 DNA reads TGTGCCAGCAGCTTGGTTGCCAAGCGAAAAGAGACCCAGTACTTC. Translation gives CASSLVAKRKETQYF.

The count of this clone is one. Written as DNA, the CDR3 is TGCGCCAGCAGCTCGGGGGACAGCTCCTACGAGCAGTACTTC. Its translation is CASSSGDSSYEQYF. J is TRBJ2-7 and V is TRBV5-1; tentative D call: TRBD1 (7 bases). V gave up 3 bases and J gave up 0 bases, with 10 bases separating them. This CDR3 comprises 14 residues. Per germline, CDR1 SGHRS and CDR2 YFSETQ.

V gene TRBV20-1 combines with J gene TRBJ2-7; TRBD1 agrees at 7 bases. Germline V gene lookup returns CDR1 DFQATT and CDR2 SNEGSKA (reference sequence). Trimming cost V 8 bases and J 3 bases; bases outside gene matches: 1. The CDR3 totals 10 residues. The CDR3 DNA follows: TGCAGTACAGGGGACTACGAGCAGTACTTC. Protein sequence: CSTGDYEQYF.

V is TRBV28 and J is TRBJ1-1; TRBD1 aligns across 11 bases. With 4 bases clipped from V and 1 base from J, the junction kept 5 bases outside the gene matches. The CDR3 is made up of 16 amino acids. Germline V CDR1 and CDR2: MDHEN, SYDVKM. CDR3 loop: CASSSPGQGGNTEAFF. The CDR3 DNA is TGTGCCAGCAGTTCTCCGGGACAGGGGGGGAACACTGAAGCTTTCTTT.

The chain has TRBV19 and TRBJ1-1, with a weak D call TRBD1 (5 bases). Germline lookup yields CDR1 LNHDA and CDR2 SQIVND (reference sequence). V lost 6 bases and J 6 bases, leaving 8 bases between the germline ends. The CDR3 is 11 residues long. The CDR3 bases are TGTGCCAGTAGAAGGGGTCCTGAAGCTTTCTTT. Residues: CASRRGPEAFF.

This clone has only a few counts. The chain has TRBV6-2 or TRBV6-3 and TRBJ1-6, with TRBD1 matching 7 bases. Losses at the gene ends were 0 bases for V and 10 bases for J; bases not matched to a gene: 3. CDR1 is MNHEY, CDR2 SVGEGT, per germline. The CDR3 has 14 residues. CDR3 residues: CASSYSTGRSPLHF. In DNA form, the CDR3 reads TGTGCCAGCAGTTACTCGACAGGGAGGTCACCCCTCCACTTT.

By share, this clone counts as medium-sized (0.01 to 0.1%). The CDR3 bases are TGTGCCAGCAGTGAGGCCTACTTTGGGCCTTCTGGGGCCAACGTCCTGACTTTC. Its protein product is CASSEAYFGPSGANVLTF. This chain joins TRBV2 and TRBJ2-6; D is unresolved. Trimming left V 3 bases short and J 1 base short, with 16 bases between. The CDR3 extends over 18 amino acids. Germline-derived CDR1 and CDR2 are SNHLY and FYNNEI.

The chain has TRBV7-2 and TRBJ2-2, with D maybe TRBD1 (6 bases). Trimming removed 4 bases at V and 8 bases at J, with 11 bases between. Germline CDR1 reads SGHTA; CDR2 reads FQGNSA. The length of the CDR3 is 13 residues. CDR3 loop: CASSSLQGGELFF. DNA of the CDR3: TGTGCCAGCAGCTCACTACAGGGAGGGGAGCTGTTTTTT.

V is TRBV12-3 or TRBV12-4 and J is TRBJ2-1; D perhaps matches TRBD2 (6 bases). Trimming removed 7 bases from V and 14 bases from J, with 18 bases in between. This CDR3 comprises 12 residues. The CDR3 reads CASTKDPGGEFF. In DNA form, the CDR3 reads TGTGCCAGCACCAAAGACCCCGGAGGGGAGTTCTTC.

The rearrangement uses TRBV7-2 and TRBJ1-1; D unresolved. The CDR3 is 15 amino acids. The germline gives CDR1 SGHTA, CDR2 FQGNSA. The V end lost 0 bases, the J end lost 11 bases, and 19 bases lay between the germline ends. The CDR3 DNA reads TGTGCCAGCAGCTTAGCAAGGTCGTCCCCCACCGGGGCTTTCTTT. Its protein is CASSLARSSPTGAFF.

The CDR3 is CASSYLGEVNQPQHF. The CDR3 nucleotides read TGTGCCAGCAGTTACTTGGGGGAGGTAAATCAGCCCCAGCATTTT. The V gene is TRBV6-2 or TRBV6-3, the J gene TRBJ1-5; D is perhaps TRBD1 (5 bases). V was clipped by 1 base and J by 4 bases, with 11 bases between them. CDR3 size: 15 residues. Germline CDR1 and CDR2: MNHEY and SVGEGT.

The CDR3 sequence: CASSSQPGQGGKLFF. As DNA, the CDR3 is TGTGCCAGCAGTTCTCAGCCGGGACAGGGGGGAAAACTGTTTTTT. This sequence joins TRBV27 and TRBJ1-4, with TRBD1 matching over 11 bases. Losses at the gene ends were 4 bases for V and 10 bases for J; bases not matched to a gene: 8. Germline loops: CDR1 MNHEY, CDR2 SMNVEV (reference sequence). CDR3 length equals 15 residues.

DNA for the CDR3: TGTGCCAGCAGCTTAGGACAGTCCCGAGCGCGCGAAAAACTGTTTTTT. It yields the protein CASSLGQSRAREKLFF. The chain links TRBV7-6 to TRBJ1-4, with a possible D match to TRBD1 (5 bases). The CDR3 sequence is 16 residues long. Germline CDR1 SGHVS, CDR2 FNYEAQ. V was pared by 1 base and J by 8 bases, with 17 bases between.

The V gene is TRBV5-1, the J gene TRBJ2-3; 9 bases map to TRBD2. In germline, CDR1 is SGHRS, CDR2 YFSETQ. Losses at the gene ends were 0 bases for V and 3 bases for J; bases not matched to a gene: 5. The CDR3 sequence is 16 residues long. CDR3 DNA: TGCGCCAGCAGCTTGGTGGCGGGAGGGTGGACAGATACGCAGTATTTT. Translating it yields CASSLVAGGWTDTQYF.

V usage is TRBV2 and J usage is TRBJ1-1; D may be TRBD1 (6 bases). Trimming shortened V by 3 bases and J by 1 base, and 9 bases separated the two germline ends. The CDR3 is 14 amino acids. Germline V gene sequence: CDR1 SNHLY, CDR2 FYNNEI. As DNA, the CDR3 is TGTGCCAGCAGTGAGGGACAACCGAACACTGAAGCTTTCTTT. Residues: CASSEGQPNTEAFF.

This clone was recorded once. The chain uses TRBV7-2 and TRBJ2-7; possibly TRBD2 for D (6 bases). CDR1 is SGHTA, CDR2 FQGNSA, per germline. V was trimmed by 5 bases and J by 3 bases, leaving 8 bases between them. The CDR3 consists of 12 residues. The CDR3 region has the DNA TGTGCCAGCAGCGGGCGGGGCTACGAGCAGTACTTC. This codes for CASSGRGYEQYF.

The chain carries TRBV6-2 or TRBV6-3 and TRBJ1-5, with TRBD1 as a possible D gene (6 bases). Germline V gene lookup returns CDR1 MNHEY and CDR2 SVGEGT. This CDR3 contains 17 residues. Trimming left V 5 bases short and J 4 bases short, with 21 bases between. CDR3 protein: CASSLQGRGHRNQPQHF. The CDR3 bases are TGTGCCAGCAGTCTCCAAGGTCGGGGACATAGGAATCAGCCCCAGCATTTT.

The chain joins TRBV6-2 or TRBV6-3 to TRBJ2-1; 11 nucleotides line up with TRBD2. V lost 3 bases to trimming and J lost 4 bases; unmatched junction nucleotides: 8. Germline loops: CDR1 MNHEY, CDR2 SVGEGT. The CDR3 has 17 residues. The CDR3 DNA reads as TGTGCCAGCAGTTATAGACCGGGACTAGCGGAATACAATGAGCAGTTCTTC. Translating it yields CASSYRPGLAEYNEQFF.

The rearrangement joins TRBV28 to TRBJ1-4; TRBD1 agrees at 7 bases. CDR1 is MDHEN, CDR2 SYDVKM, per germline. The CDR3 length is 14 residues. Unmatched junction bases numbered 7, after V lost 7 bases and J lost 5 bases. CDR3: CASTRDRENEKLFF. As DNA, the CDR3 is TGTGCCAGCACCCGGGACAGAGAAAATGAAAAACTGTTTTTT.

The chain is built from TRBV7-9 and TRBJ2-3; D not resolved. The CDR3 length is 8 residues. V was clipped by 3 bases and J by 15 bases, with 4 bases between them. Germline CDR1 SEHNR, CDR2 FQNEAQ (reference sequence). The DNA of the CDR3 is TGTGCCAGCAGCTTTCTCTATTTT. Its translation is CASSFLYF.

CDR3 residues: CASSLGRDSYEQYF. In DNA form, the CDR3 reads TGTGCCAGCAGCTTAGGGCGGGACTCCTACGAGCAGTACTTC. J is TRBJ2-7 and V is TRBV7-9; possibly TRBD2 for D (6 bases). The CDR3 has 14 residues. From germline, CDR1 is SEHNR and CDR2 FQNEAQ (reference sequence). The V end was cut by 1 base, the J end by 0 bases, with 7 bases between.

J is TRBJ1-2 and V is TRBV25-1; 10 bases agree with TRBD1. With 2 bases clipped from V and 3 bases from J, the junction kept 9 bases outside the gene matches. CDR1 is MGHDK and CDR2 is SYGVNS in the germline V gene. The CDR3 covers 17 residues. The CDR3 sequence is CASSEISRDRGHYGYTF. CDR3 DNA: TGTGCCAGCAGTGAAATTTCAAGGGACAGGGGACACTATGGCTACACCTTC.

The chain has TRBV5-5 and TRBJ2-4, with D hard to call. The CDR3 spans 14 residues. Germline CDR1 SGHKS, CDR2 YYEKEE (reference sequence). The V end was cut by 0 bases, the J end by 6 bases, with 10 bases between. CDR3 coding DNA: TGTGCCAGCAGCTTGGGCAACCCGGGAAACATTCAGTACTTC. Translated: CASSLGNPGNIQYF.

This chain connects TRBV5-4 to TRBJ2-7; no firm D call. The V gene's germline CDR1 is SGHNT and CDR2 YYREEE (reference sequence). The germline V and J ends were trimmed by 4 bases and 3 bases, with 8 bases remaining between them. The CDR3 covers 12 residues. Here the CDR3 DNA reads TGTGCCAGCAGCCTCCACAGCTACGAGCAGTACTTC. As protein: CASSLHSYEQYF.

The CDR3 DNA is TGTGCCAGCAGCTTATTGCGGACGAGGGCCGGGGAGCTGTTTTTT. It specifies CASSLLRTRAGELFF. The chain has TRBV7-8 and TRBJ2-2; D possibly corresponds to TRBD2 (5 bases). The germline V and J ends were trimmed by 2 bases and 6 bases, with 13 bases remaining between them. Germline CDR1 is SGHVS and CDR2 is FQNEAQ. The CDR3 is 15 residues long. Filled out from reference TRBV7-8 and TRBJ2-2, the complete variable domain reads GAGVSQSPRYKVAKRGQDVALRCDPISGHVSLFWYQQALGQGPEFLTYFQNEAQLDKSGLPSDRFFAERPEGSVSTLKIQRTQQEDSAVYLCASSLLRTRAGELFFGEGSRLTVL.